This paragraph covers one T cell receptor beta chain sequence. Its antigen is not identified. The data were obtained in a study of cytomegalovirus exposure and HLA in healthy donors. V shed 5 bases and J 2 bases; nucleotides not matched to a gene: 10. The CDR3 is made up of 16 amino acids. Germline V gene lookup returns CDR1 LGHNA and CDR2 YNFKEQ. Regarding donors, all were healthy bone marrow donors. General study findings and limits: Available immune exposure information was restricted to CMV serostatus only. Later work found that TCR association rates differed between HLA loci; DRB1 had the most and HLA-C the fewest. 164 TCR beta chains were listed as cytomegalovirus-associated.

With 60 Vbeta and 13 Jbeta primers, the PCR was carried out. Clones were sequenced by immunoSEQ multiplex PCR, and TCRdb holds only the in-frame ones, with some missing. The sample shows some 80,000 clones, about 78% of them seen only once. The sequence came from a young man in good health and CMV-seropositive. V is TRBV4-2 and J is TRBJ2-3, with TRBD1 matching 7 bases. The sample taken for sequencing was PBMCs. This CDR3 is CASSTRGSSLTDTQYF. CDR3 bases: TGTGCCAGCAGCACCAGGGGGTCGTCCCTCACAGATACGCAGTATTTT.